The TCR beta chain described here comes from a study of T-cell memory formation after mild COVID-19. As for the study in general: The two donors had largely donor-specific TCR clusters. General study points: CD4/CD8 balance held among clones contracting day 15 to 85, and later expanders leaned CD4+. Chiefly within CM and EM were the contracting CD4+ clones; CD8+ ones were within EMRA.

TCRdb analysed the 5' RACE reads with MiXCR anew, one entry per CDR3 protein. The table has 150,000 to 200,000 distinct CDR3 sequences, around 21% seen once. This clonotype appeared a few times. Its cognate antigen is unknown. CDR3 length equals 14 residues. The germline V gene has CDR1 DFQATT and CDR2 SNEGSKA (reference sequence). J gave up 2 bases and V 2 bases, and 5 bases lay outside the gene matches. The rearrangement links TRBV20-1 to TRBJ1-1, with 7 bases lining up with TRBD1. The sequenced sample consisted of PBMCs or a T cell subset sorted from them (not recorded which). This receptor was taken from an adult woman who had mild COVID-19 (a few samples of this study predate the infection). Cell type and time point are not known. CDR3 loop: CSARRQGSNTEAFF. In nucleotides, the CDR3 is TGCAGTGCTAGAAGACAGGGATCCAACACTGAAGCTTTCTTT.